A selection of T cell receptor beta chains follows, all from one sample in a study of regulatory T cells in long-lasting Graves disease. Each CDR3 protein is one row after TCRdb ran MiXCR on the multiplex PCR reads. Found here are fewer than 350,000 distinct CDR3 sequences, roughly 18% of them singletons; the top ten hold roughly 35%. Sample: peripheral blood mononuclear cells (PBMCs), taken at new diagnosis, from a patient treated with antithyroid drugs. These receptors originate from a female donor with Graves disease. CDR3s include the opening cysteine and the closing phenylalanine or tryptophan. Each record gives: D gene, J gene, CDR3 length, V gene, clone size, CDR3 DNA, CDR3 protein. A D gene is named only where the DNA matches it firmly. Size is stated for part of the rows, as once, few or many counts, or as a class when the clone is expanded.

D gene: NA
J gene: TRBJ1-5
CDR3 length: 13
V gene: TRBV20-1
clone size: NA
CDR3 DNA: TGCAGTGCTAGGGGGATCAGCAATCAGCCCCAGCATTTT
CDR3 protein: CSARGISNQPQHF

D gene: NA
J gene: TRBJ1-6
CDR3 length: 14
V gene: TRBV10-3
clone size: many
CDR3 DNA: TGTGCCAAGCCGGGACGCATATATAATTCACCCCTCCACTTT
CDR3 protein: CAKPGRIYNSPLHF

D gene: NA
J gene: TRBJ2-7
CDR3 length: 14
V gene: TRBV5-6
clone size: few
CDR3 DNA: TGTGCCAGCAGCTTGCTCGTCGGTTCCTACGAGCAGTACTTC
CDR3 protein: CASSLLVGSYEQYF

D gene: NA
J gene: TRBJ1-5
CDR3 length: 14
V gene: TRBV27
clone size: many
CDR3 DNA: TGTGCCAGCAGTTTTAGGGGGGCAGATCAGCCCCAGCATTTT
CDR3 protein: CASSFRGADQPQHF

D gene: NA
J gene: TRBJ1-3
CDR3 length: 16
V gene: TRBV28
clone size: NA
CDR3 DNA: TGTGCCAGCAGTTTATTGAAGGGGTCTGCTGGAAACACCATATATTTT
CDR3 protein: CASSLLKGSAGNTIYF

D gene: NA
J gene: TRBJ2-7
CDR3 length: 10
V gene: TRBV28
clone size: many
CDR3 DNA: TGTGCCACGAAACTTTACGAGCAGTACTTC
CDR3 protein: CATKLYEQYF

D gene: NA
J gene: TRBJ2-7
CDR3 length: 15
V gene: TRBV18
clone size: few
CDR3 DNA: TGTGCCAGCTCACCGAAACAGGGTAATGTTTACGAGCAGTACTTC
CDR3 protein: CASSPKQGNVYEQYF

D gene: NA
J gene: TRBJ1-3
CDR3 length: 15
V gene: TRBV6-5
clone size: many
CDR3 DNA: TGTGCCAGCAGTTCCGCTGGGGGAACAGGAAACACCATATATTTT
CDR3 protein: CASSSAGGTGNTIYF

D gene: TRBD2
J gene: TRBJ2-2
CDR3 length: 16
V gene: TRBV12-3/TRBV12-4
clone size: many
CDR3 DNA: TGTGCCAGCAGGGAAAGCGGGAGGGCCAACACCGGGGAGCTGTTTTTT
CDR3 protein: CASRESGRANTGELFF

D gene: TRBD2
J gene: TRBJ2-7
CDR3 length: 11
V gene: TRBV20-1
clone size: many
CDR3 DNA: TGCAGTGCCACGACTAGCTCCGAGCAGTACTTC
CDR3 protein: CSATTSSEQYF

D gene: TRBD1
J gene: TRBJ2-3
CDR3 length: 15
V gene: TRBV10-1
clone size: many
CDR3 DNA: TGCGCCAGCAGCGAACGACAGGGTCCCGCAGATACGCAGTATTTT
CDR3 protein: CASSERQGPADTQYF

D gene: TRBD2
J gene: TRBJ2-5
CDR3 length: 15
V gene: TRBV5-1
clone size: NA
CDR3 DNA: TGCGCCAGCAGCATTGTAGCGGGAGGGGCGGAGACCCAGTACTTC
CDR3 protein: CASSIVAGGAETQYF

D gene: TRBD1
J gene: TRBJ2-1
CDR3 length: 13
V gene: TRBV2
clone size: many
CDR3 DNA: TGTGCCAGCAGGGGACAGGGGGGAGATGAGCAGTTCTTC
CDR3 protein: CASRGQGGDEQFF

D gene: NA
J gene: TRBJ1-1
CDR3 length: 13
V gene: TRBV30
clone size: many
CDR3 DNA: TGTGCCTGGCAACAGAAATTGAACACTGAAGCTTTCTTT
CDR3 protein: CAWQQKLNTEAFF

D gene: NA
J gene: TRBJ2-3
CDR3 length: 15
V gene: TRBV11-3
clone size: many
CDR3 DNA: TGTGCCAGCAGCGCGTCGTGGATCGACACAGATACGCAGTATTTT
CDR3 protein: CASSASWIDTDTQYF

D gene: TRBD1
J gene: TRBJ2-7
CDR3 length: 13
V gene: TRBV7-9
clone size: many
CDR3 DNA: TGTGCCAGCAGCTTCGGACAGGGGCCCGCGATGTACTTC
CDR3 protein: CASSFGQGPAMYF

D gene: TRBD2
J gene: TRBJ2-3
CDR3 length: 14
V gene: TRBV19
clone size: few
CDR3 DNA: TGTGCCAGTAAACTAGCGGGAGAGACAGATACGCAGTATTTT
CDR3 protein: CASKLAGETDTQYF

D gene: NA
J gene: TRBJ1-2
CDR3 length: 14
V gene: TRBV20-1
clone size: NA
CDR3 DNA: TGCAGTGCCGAGACAGGCGTATTCGACTACGACTACACCTTC
CDR3 protein: CSAETGVFDYDYTF

D gene: NA
J gene: TRBJ1-2
CDR3 length: 14
V gene: TRBV3-1
clone size: once
CDR3 DNA: TGTGCCAGCAGCCAAGCAGGGTACTTTGATGGCTACACCTTC
CDR3 protein: CASSQAGYFDGYTF

D gene: TRBD2
J gene: TRBJ2-7
CDR3 length: 14
V gene: TRBV5-1
clone size: many
CDR3 DNA: TGCGCCAGCAGCTTGGAGGGACTAGTCTTCGAGCAGTACTTC
CDR3 protein: CASSLEGLVFEQYF

D gene: NA
J gene: TRBJ1-2
CDR3 length: 11
V gene: TRBV2
clone size: many
CDR3 DNA: TGTGCCAGCAGCAGGGAGTCTGGCTACACCTTC
CDR3 protein: CASSRESGYTF

D gene: NA
J gene: TRBJ1-2
CDR3 length: 13
V gene: TRBV10-3
clone size: NA
CDR3 DNA: TGTGCCATCAGTGAGGGGCAGGGGCGAGGCTACACCTTC
CDR3 protein: CAISEGQGRGYTF

D gene: TRBD1
J gene: TRBJ1-2
CDR3 length: 15
V gene: TRBV19
clone size: many
CDR3 DNA: TGTGCCAGTAGTCTGGGGACAGGGTTGCAATATGGCTACACCTTC
CDR3 protein: CASSLGTGLQYGYTF

D gene: NA
J gene: TRBJ2-1
CDR3 length: 17
V gene: TRBV20-1
clone size: many
CDR3 DNA: TGCAGTGCTAGACCTTCGTTCCGGGGCAACCCCTACAATGAGCAGTTCTTC
CDR3 protein: CSARPSFRGNPYNEQFF

D gene: TRBD1
J gene: TRBJ1-4
CDR3 length: 16
V gene: TRBV30
clone size: many
CDR3 DNA: TGTGCCTGGAGTGGGAACAGGGGAACGACTAATGAAAAACTGTTTTTT
CDR3 protein: CAWSGNRGTTNEKLFF

D gene: NA
J gene: TRBJ1-5
CDR3 length: 14
V gene: TRBV7-2
clone size: many
CDR3 DNA: TGTGCCAGCAGCTTAGATGGGGCGGATCAGCCCCAGCATTTT
CDR3 protein: CASSLDGADQPQHF

D gene: NA
J gene: TRBJ2-3
CDR3 length: 12
V gene: TRBV4-2
clone size: few
CDR3 DNA: TGTGCCAGCAGTCCCGGGGAGTACCCGCAGTATTTT
CDR3 protein: CASSPGEYPQYF

D gene: NA
J gene: TRBJ2-5
CDR3 length: 12
V gene: TRBV19
clone size: NA
CDR3 DNA: TGTGCCAGTAGGACGGGCCAAGGGACCCAGTACTTC
CDR3 protein: CASRTGQGTQYF